This T cell receptor (beta chain) was observed in a study of T-cell memory formation after mild COVID-19. Study overall: The two donors had largely donor-specific TCR clusters.

The CDR3 totals 15 residues. Germline-derived CDR1 and CDR2 are SGHAT and FQDESV (reference sequence). Trimming removed 8 bases at V and 1 base at J, with 17 bases between. After 5'RACE with constant-segment primers, TCR alpha and TCR beta cDNA libraries carrying sample barcodes and UMIs were obtained. A single record per CDR3 protein comes from TCRdb applying MiXCR to the 5' RACE reads. The sample shows a few hundred thousand distinct CDR3 sequences, about 22% of them seen only once. The sample holds a few counts of this clonotype. Sequences were obtained from PBMCs or a T cell subset sorted from them (not recorded which). The chain couples TRBV11-1 to TRBJ2-5, with unresolved D. This clonotype was sampled from an adult woman who had mild COVID-19 (a few samples of this study predate the infection). Cell type and time point are not known. The CDR3 coding sequence is TGTGCCAGCCAGTGGGTTCCGGCGATCCAAGAGACCCAGTACTTC. The encoded protein is CASQWVPAIQETQYF.